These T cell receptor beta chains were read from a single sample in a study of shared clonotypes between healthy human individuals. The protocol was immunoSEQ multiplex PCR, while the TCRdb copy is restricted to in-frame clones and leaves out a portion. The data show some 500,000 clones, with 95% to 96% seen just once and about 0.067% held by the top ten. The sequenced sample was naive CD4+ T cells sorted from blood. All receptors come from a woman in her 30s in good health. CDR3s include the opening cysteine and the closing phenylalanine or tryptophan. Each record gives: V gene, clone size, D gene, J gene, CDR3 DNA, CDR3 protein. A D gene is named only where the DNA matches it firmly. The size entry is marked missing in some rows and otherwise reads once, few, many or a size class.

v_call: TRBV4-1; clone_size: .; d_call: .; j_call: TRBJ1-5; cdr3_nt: TGCGCCAGCAGCCAAGGGATCTTGGGTTGGAACAAAGCGCCCCAGCATTTT; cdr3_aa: CASSQGILGWNKAPQHF
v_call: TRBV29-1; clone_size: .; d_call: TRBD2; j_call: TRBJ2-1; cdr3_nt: TGCAGCGTTATACCTACCCTGACTAGCGGGTACAATGAGCAGTTCTTC; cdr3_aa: CSVIPTLTSGYNEQFF
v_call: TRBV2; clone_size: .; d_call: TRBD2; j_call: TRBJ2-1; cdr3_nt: TGTGCCAGCAGTGGGACTAGCGGGTGGAAAGGGGCTGAGCAGTTCTTC; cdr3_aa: CASSGTSGWKGAEQFF
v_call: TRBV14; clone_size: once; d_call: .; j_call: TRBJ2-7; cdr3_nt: TGTGCCAGCAGCCAACGGCACAGGGTGGCCTACGAGCAGTACTTC; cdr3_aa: CASSQRHRVAYEQYF
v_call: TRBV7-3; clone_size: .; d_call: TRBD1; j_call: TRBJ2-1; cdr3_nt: TGTGCCAGCAGCCCAAGGACAGGGGGCCTCTACAATGAGCAGTTCTTC; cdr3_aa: CASSPRTGGLYNEQFF
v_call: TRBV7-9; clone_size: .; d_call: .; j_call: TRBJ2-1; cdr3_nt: TGTCAAAGTGGCACTCTAGGAGAGCAGTTCTTC; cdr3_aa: CQSGTLGEQFF
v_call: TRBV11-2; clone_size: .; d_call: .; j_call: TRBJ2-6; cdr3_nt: TGTGCCAGCAGTCGCAGTTACTCTGGGGCCAACGTCCTGACTTTC; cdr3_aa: CASSRSYSGANVLTF
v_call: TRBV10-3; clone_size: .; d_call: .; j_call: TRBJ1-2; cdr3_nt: TGTGCCATCAGTGAGTCGTTCACAGGGATTAACTATGGCTACACCTTC; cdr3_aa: CAISESFTGINYGYTF
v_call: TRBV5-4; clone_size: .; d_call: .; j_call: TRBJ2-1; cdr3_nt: TGTGCCAGCAGCTTGGCCCGGGACTACAATGAGCAGTTCTTC; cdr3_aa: CASSLARDYNEQFF
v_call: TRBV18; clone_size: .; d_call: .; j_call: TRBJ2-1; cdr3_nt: TGTGCCAGCTCACTGGGCAAGAGCTCCTACAATGAGCAGTTCTTC; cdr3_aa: CASSLGKSSYNEQFF
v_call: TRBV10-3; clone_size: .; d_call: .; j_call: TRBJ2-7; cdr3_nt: TGTGCCATCAGTGCGGTCTTGGTTCAGCAGAGTCACGAGCAGTACTTC; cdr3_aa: CAISAVLVQQSHEQYF
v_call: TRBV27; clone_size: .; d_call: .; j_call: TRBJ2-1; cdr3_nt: TGTGCCAGCAGTTTATTGAGGGGAAGCTCCTACAATGAGCAGTTCTTC; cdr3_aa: CASSLLRGSSYNEQFF
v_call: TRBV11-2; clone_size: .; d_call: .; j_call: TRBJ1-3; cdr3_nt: TGTGCCAGCAGCTTATTGGGGGGCTCTGGAAACACCATATATTTT; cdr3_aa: CASSLLGGSGNTIYF
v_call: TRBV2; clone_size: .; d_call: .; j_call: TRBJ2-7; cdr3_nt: TGTGCCAGCAGTCTAAGTCTAGGAGGACTTCGTACCTACGAGCAGTACTTC; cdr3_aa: CASSLSLGGLRTYEQYF
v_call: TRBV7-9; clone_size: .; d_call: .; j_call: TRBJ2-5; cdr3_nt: TGTGCCAGCAGCCCAGAGTCAGAGACCCAGTACTTC; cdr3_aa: CASSPESETQYF
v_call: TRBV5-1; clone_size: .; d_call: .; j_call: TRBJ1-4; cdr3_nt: TGCGCCAGCAGCTTGTATGAAAGGTCGGAAAAACTGTTTTTT; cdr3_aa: CASSLYERSEKLFF
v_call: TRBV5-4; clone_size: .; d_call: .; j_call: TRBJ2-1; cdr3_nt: TGTGCCAGCAGCTTGAACTCATTCTCCTACAATGAGCAGTTCTTC; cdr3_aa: CASSLNSFSYNEQFF
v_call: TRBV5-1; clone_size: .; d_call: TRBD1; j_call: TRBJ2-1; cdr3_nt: TGCGCCAGCAGCCGGATACCGGGACAGCCTAACAATGAGCAGTTCTTC; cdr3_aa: CASSRIPGQPNNEQFF
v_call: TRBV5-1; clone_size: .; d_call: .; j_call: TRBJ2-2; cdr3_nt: TGCGCCAGCAGCTTGGTGTCAACAGCGACCGGGGAGCTGTTTTTT; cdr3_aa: CASSLVSTATGELFF
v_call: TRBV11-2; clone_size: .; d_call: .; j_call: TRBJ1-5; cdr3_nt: TGTGCCAGCAGTCCCAGTACGGGGGCGGGAAACATCCCCCAGCATTTT; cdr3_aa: CASSPSTGAGNIPQHF
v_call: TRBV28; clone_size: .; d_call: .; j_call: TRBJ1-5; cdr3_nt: TGTGCCAGCAGTTTGGCCCCTTATTTAGGGAGCAATCAGCCCCAGCATTTT; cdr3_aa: CASSLAPYLGSNQPQHF
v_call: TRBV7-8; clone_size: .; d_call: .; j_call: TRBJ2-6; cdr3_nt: TGTGCCAGCAGCTTAAATAGCGTTAACTCTGGGGCCAACGTCCTGACTTTC; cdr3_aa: CASSLNSVNSGANVLTF
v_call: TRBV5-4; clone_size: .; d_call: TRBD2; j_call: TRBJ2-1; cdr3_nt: TGTGCCAGCAGCCAGGGACTAGCGGGAGTCAATGAGCAGTTCTTC; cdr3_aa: CASSQGLAGVNEQFF
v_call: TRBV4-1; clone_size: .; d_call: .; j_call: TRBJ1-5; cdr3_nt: TGCGCCAGCAGCCAAACAGAAACCTATAGCAATCAGCCCCAGCATTTT; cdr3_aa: CASSQTETYSNQPQHF
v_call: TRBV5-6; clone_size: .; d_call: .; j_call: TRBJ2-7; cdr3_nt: TGTGCCAGCAGCAAAGGACTGCCAGCCTACGAGCAGTACTTC; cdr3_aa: CASSKGLPAYEQYF
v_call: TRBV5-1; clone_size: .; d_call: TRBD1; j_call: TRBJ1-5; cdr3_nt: TGCGCCAGCAGCTTAACACAGGGGAGTCAGCCCCAGCATTTT; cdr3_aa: CASSLTQGSQPQHF
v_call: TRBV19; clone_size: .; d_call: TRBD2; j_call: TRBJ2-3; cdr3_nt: TGTGCCAGTAGTGGATACGGGACTAGCATAGCAGATACGCAGTATTTT; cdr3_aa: CASSGYGTSIADTQYF
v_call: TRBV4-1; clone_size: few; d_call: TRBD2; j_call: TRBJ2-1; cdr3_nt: TGCGCCAGCAGCCACCTACCTCTAGGGACTAGCGGGAGCAATGAGCAGTTCTTC; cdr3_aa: CASSHLPLGTSGSNEQFF
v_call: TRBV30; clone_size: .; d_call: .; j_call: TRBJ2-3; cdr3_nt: TGTGCCTGGAGTCGTAGCACAGATACGCAGTATTTT; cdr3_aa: CAWSRSTDTQYF
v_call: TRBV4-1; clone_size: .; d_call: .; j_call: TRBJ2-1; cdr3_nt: TGCGCCAGCAGCCACCCTGCGCGTAGCTCCTACAATGAGCAGTTCTTC; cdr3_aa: CASSHPARSSYNEQFF
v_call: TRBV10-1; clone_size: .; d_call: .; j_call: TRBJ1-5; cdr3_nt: TGCGCCAGCAGCCGGGGCTTCAATCAGCCCCAGCATTTT; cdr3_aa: CASSRGFNQPQHF
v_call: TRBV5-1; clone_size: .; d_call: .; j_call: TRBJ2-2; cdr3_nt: TGCGCCAGCAGCTTGGAGGGCAGCCCGAACACCGGGGAGCTGTTTTTT; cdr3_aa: CASSLEGSPNTGELFF
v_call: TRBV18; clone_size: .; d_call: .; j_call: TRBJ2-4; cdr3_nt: TGTGCCAGCTCACTTATGCAGGGATTAGGCGCCAAAAACATTCAGTACTTC; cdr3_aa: CASSLMQGLGAKNIQYF
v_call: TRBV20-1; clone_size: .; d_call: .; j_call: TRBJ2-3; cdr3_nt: TGCAGTCCCCGCGAGTGGGGGACGCAGTATTTT; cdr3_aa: CSPREWGTQYF
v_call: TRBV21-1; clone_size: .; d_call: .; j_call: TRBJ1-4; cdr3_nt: TGTGCCAGCAGCAACCGGGACAGATATGCAACTAATGAAAAACTGTTTTTT; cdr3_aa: CASSNRDRYATNEKLFF
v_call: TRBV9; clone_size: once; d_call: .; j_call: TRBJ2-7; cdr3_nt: TGTGCCAGCAGCGTAGGCGTGGACAGCAGCTCCTACGAGCAGTACTTC; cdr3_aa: CASSVGVDSSSYEQYF
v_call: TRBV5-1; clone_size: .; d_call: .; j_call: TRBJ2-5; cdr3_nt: TGCGCCAGCAGCTTGGGCCTGACGACAGAGGGGGAGACCCAGTACTTC; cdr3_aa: CASSLGLTTEGETQYF
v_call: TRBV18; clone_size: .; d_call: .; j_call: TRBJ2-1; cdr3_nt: TGTGCCAGCTCACCACGACTGGATGAGCAGTTCTTC; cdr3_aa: CASSPRLDEQFF
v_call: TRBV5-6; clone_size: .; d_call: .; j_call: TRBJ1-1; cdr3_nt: TGTGCCAGCAGCTTTCTGGGGCGCAGCACTGAAGCTTTCTTT; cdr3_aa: CASSFLGRSTEAFF
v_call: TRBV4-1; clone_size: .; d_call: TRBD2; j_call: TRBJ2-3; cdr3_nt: TGCGCCAGCAGCCAAGGGAGCTTGGCTAGCGGAGACACAGATACGCAGTATTTT; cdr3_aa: CASSQGSLASGDTDTQYF
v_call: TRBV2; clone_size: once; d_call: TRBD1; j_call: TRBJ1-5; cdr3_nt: TGTGCCAGCAGTGATGGGACAGCTAATCAGCCCCAGCATTTT; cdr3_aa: CASSDGTANQPQHF
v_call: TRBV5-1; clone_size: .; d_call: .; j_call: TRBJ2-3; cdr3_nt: TGCGCCAGCAGCTTGGCGGCCGACTCGGAGGGGCAGTATTTT; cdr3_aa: CASSLAADSEGQYF
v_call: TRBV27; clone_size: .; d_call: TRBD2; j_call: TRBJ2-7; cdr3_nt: TGTGCCAGCAGCCGACTAGCGGGAGAGAGGTACGAGCAGTACTTC; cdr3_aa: CASSRLAGERYEQYF
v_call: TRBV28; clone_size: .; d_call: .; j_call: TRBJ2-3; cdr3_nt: TGTGCCAGCAAATACCTACTGTCTCGGGACCCGCAAGATACGCAGTATTTT; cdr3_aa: CASKYLLSRDPQDTQYF
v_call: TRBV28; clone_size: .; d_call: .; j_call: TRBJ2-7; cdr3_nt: TGTGCCATCTCCACACCGACCCCCCTCTACGAGCAGTACTTC; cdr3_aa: CAISTPTPLYEQYF
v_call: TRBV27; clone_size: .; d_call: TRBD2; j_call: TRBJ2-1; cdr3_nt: TGTGCCAGCAGTTTGCTAGCGGGAGTTGAGCAGTTCTTC; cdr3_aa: CASSLLAGVEQFF